The rows below give T cell receptor beta chains drawn from one sample of a study of shared clonotypes between healthy human individuals. TCRdb keeps only in-frame clones here, not all; method: immunoSEQ multiplex PCR. This table has 2 million to 2.5 million clones, 90% to 95% appearing once. The sample taken for sequencing was naive CD4+ T cells from PBMCs. The receptors come from a man aged 18 to 29 in good health. Some clones in this sample may be carry-over from other donors' samples. The CDR3 runs from the conserved cysteine through the conserved F or W. A D gene is named only where the DNA matches it firmly. Clone size appears in some rows only: once, few, many, or a class for an expanded clone.

d_call: NA
v_call: TRBV19
j_call: TRBJ2-6
clone_size: NA
cdr3_nt: TGTGCCAGCCAGAACTCTGGGGCCAACGTCCTGACTTTC
cdr3_aa: CASQNSGANVLTF

d_call: NA
v_call: TRBV18
j_call: TRBJ2-7
clone_size: NA
cdr3_nt: TGTGCCAGCTCAGAAGGACTGATCTACGAGCAGTACTTC
cdr3_aa: CASSEGLIYEQYF

d_call: NA
v_call: TRBV11-2
j_call: TRBJ2-3
clone_size: NA
cdr3_nt: TGTGCCAGCAGCTTAGTGTATTCCACTAGCACAGATACGCAGTATTTT
cdr3_aa: CASSLVYSTSTDTQYF

d_call: NA
v_call: TRBV6-5
j_call: TRBJ2-1
clone_size: NA
cdr3_nt: TGTGCCAGCAGTCGAGGACTTCCATCCTACAATGAGCAGTTCTTC
cdr3_aa: CASSRGLPSYNEQFF

d_call: NA
v_call: TRBV9
j_call: TRBJ2-2
clone_size: NA
cdr3_nt: TGTGCCAGCGGCAGGGAGGACACCGGGGAGCTGTTTTTT
cdr3_aa: CASGREDTGELFF

d_call: NA
v_call: TRBV18
j_call: TRBJ2-7
clone_size: once
cdr3_nt: TGTGCCAGCTCACGACAGACAGGAGTGATAGTCGAGCAGTACTTC
cdr3_aa: CASSRQTGVIVEQYF

d_call: NA
v_call: TRBV5-6
j_call: TRBJ1-2
clone_size: NA
cdr3_nt: TGTGCCAGCAGCTTGGAAGTGACGGGATTCTATGGCTACACCTTC
cdr3_aa: CASSLEVTGFYGYTF

d_call: NA
v_call: TRBV18
j_call: TRBJ2-5
clone_size: NA
cdr3_nt: TGTGCCAGCTCAGTCTCCAGGGTACAACTCCAAGAGACCCAGTACTTC
cdr3_aa: CASSVSRVQLQETQYF

d_call: TRBD2
v_call: TRBV7-9
j_call: TRBJ2-4
clone_size: NA
cdr3_nt: TGTGCCAGCAGCTTAATTGCTAGCGGGAGGGCCACAAACATTCAGTACTTC
cdr3_aa: CASSLIASGRATNIQYF

d_call: NA
v_call: TRBV2
j_call: TRBJ2-3
clone_size: NA
cdr3_nt: TGTGCCAGCAGTCCGCAACGGACAGATACGCAGTATTTT
cdr3_aa: CASSPQRTDTQYF

d_call: NA
v_call: TRBV6-5
j_call: TRBJ2-3
clone_size: NA
cdr3_nt: TGTGCCAGCAGTTACTCGATCGGTCGCGCGCAGTATTTT
cdr3_aa: CASSYSIGRAQYF

d_call: NA
v_call: TRBV6-6
j_call: TRBJ2-5
clone_size: NA
cdr3_nt: TGTGCCAGCAGTTTAGGCGTCGCGGAGACCCAGTACTTC
cdr3_aa: CASSLGVAETQYF

d_call: NA
v_call: TRBV19
j_call: TRBJ1-5
clone_size: NA
cdr3_nt: TGTGCCAGTAACTTCCTTGGCAATCAGCCCCAGCATTTT
cdr3_aa: CASNFLGNQPQHF

d_call: TRBD1
v_call: TRBV4-3
j_call: TRBJ1-3
clone_size: NA
cdr3_nt: TGCGCCAGCAGCCAAGGCCCGGACAGGGGCAACACCATATATTTT
cdr3_aa: CASSQGPDRGNTIYF

d_call: TRBD2
v_call: TRBV28
j_call: TRBJ2-1
clone_size: NA
cdr3_nt: TGTGCCAGCAGGACAATAGCGGGAGGGCCTCCCGGCGAGCAGTTCTTC
cdr3_aa: CASRTIAGGPPGEQFF

d_call: TRBD1
v_call: TRBV5-1
j_call: TRBJ1-4
clone_size: NA
cdr3_nt: TGCGCCAGCAGCGAATCAGGGGGCGCGTGGGAAAAACTGTTTTTT
cdr3_aa: CASSESGGAWEKLFF

d_call: NA
v_call: TRBV15
j_call: TRBJ2-5
clone_size: NA
cdr3_nt: TGTGCCACCAGCAGACGGGGGTCGGAGACCCAGTACTTC
cdr3_aa: CATSRRGSETQYF

d_call: TRBD2
v_call: TRBV19
j_call: TRBJ2-1
clone_size: NA
cdr3_nt: TGTGCCAGTACGGCGGCGACGGGACTAGCGGGATCCAATGAGCAGTTCTTC
cdr3_aa: CASTAATGLAGSNEQFF

d_call: NA
v_call: TRBV2
j_call: TRBJ2-2
clone_size: NA
cdr3_nt: TGTGCCAGCAGGGAGACCCCCGGGGAGCTGTTTTTT
cdr3_aa: CASRETPGELFF

d_call: TRBD1
v_call: TRBV7-3
j_call: TRBJ1-1
clone_size: NA
cdr3_nt: TGTGCCAGCAGCACAAATACAGGGGGTGCTACTGAAGCTTTCTTT
cdr3_aa: CASSTNTGGATEAFF

d_call: TRBD2
v_call: TRBV18
j_call: TRBJ2-3
clone_size: NA
cdr3_nt: TGTGCCAGCTCCCGTTTCGGGACTAGCGGGGCTTCCACAGATACGCAGTATTTT
cdr3_aa: CASSRFGTSGASTDTQYF

d_call: NA
v_call: TRBV21-1
j_call: TRBJ2-1
clone_size: NA
cdr3_nt: TGTGCCAGCAGCAAAGGTGAGGCTGACCCCTCCTACAATGAGCAGTTCTTC
cdr3_aa: CASSKGEADPSYNEQFF

d_call: NA
v_call: TRBV6-5
j_call: TRBJ2-1
clone_size: NA
cdr3_nt: TGTGCCAGCAGTTCGACCCCGGGACACCAGGTCTTC
cdr3_aa: CASSSTPGHQVF

d_call: NA
v_call: TRBV28
j_call: TRBJ1-1
clone_size: NA
cdr3_nt: TGTGCCAGCAACAACCGGGCATCCGAAGCTTTCTTT
cdr3_aa: CASNNRASEAFF

d_call: TRBD2
v_call: TRBV29-1
j_call: TRBJ2-1
clone_size: NA
cdr3_nt: TGCAGCGCTAGCGGGGGGGCCTACAATGAGCAGTTCTTC
cdr3_aa: CSASGGAYNEQFF

d_call: NA
v_call: TRBV11-2
j_call: TRBJ2-7
clone_size: NA
cdr3_nt: TGTGCCAGCAGCTTAGTCCCAGGCAACTCCTACGAGCAGTACTTC
cdr3_aa: CASSLVPGNSYEQYF

d_call: NA
v_call: TRBV28
j_call: TRBJ2-5
clone_size: NA
cdr3_nt: TGTGCCGGCAGTTCTGTGGGAGAGACCCAGTACTTC
cdr3_aa: CAGSSVGETQYF

d_call: TRBD2
v_call: TRBV4-2
j_call: TRBJ2-3
clone_size: NA
cdr3_nt: TGTGCCAGCAGCCAAGCGGGACTAGTGGTGTGGGATACGCAGTATTTT
cdr3_aa: CASSQAGLVVWDTQYF

d_call: NA
v_call: TRBV28
j_call: TRBJ1-1
clone_size: NA
cdr3_nt: TGTGCCAGCATTTCCTGGAGGGGGGGAACTGAAGCTTTCTTT
cdr3_aa: CASISWRGGTEAFF

d_call: NA
v_call: TRBV6-5
j_call: TRBJ2-4
clone_size: NA
cdr3_nt: TGTGCCAGCAGTTACTCCTCTCCAGGGAACATTCAGTACTTC
cdr3_aa: CASSYSSPGNIQYF

d_call: TRBD1
v_call: TRBV6-6
j_call: TRBJ2-6
clone_size: NA
cdr3_nt: TGTGCCAGCAGTTACGGGACAGGGGCTGGGGCCAACGTCCTGACTTTC
cdr3_aa: CASSYGTGAGANVLTF

d_call: NA
v_call: TRBV7-9
j_call: TRBJ1-4
clone_size: NA
cdr3_nt: TGTGCCAGCAGCCCCCGGGACAATGAAAAACTGTTTTTT
cdr3_aa: CASSPRDNEKLFF

d_call: NA
v_call: TRBV11-3
j_call: TRBJ2-3
clone_size: NA
cdr3_nt: TGTGCCAGCAGCTTAGCGACAGGCACAGATACGCAGTATTTT
cdr3_aa: CASSLATGTDTQYF